These 4 T cell receptor beta chains came from one sample sequenced in a study of hypomethylating agent response in myelodysplastic syndrome. The method was immunoSEQ multiplex PCR; TCRdb's version includes in-frame clones alone and lacks a portion of them. The data contain more than 2,000 clones, about 80% of them singletons. Sequenced material: bone marrow, taken before or after starting hypomethylating agent treatment for myelodysplastic syndrome (not recorded which). Source of these receptors: a human donor with myelodysplastic syndrome.

CDR3: CASSPRSFTQYF. The CDR3 DNA follows: TGTGCCAGCAGTCCGCGTAGTTTTACGCAGTATTTT. The rearrangement links TRBV28 to TRBJ2-3, with D uncertain. V was clipped by 5 bases and J by 8 bases, with 11 bases between them. Germline CDR1 reads MDHEN; CDR2 reads SYDVKM. This CDR3 contains 12 residues.

This chain joins TRBV7-2 and TRBJ2-5; perhaps TRBD2 as D (5 bases). TRBJ2-7 matches the DNA end more closely, so the J call is doubtful. This CDR3 spans 12 amino acids. Looked up from germline, CDR1 is SGHTA and CDR2 is FQGNSA. CDR3 region: CASSLGTYEQYF. CDR3 nucleotides: TGTGCCAGCAGCCTCGGGACCTACGAGCAGTACTTC.

V is TRBV28 and J is TRBJ1-2; weak D call: TRBD1 (5 bases). V lost 6 bases and J 4 bases, leaving 12 bases between the germline ends. Germline V gives CDR1 MDHEN, CDR2 SYDVKM. The CDR3 totals 13 residues. The DNA for the CDR3 is TGTGCCAGCAGCAGAGACAGCCCCTATGGCTACACCTTC. It is translated as CASSRDSPYGYTF.

The chain's CDR3 is CASSINRGKETQYF. The CDR3 DNA follows: TGTGCCAGTAGTATAAACAGGGGGAAAGAGACCCAGTACTTC. The chain carries TRBV19 and TRBJ2-5; TRBD1 agrees at 8 bases. The length of the CDR3 is 14 residues. The V segment lost 2 bases and the J segment 3 bases; nucleotides outside the gene matches: 2. In germline, CDR1 is LNHDA, CDR2 SQIVND (reference sequence).